Below, one TCR beta chain is given with its context. The V and J ends lost 6 bases and 5 bases respectively, with 7 bases between them. CDR3 length: 10 amino acids. Per the germline V gene, CDR1 is DFQATT and CDR2 is SNEGSKA (reference sequence). The sample originates from a study of T cell changes during pregnancy in multiple sclerosis. Here immunoSEQ multiplex PCR was the method, and the copy in TCRdb shows in-frame clones only, minus some. The table includes tens of thousands of clones, approximately 90% detected once. The sample was peripheral blood, taken before pregnancy. This clonotype was obtained from a female donor with multiple sclerosis, enrolled in a pregnancy study. This chain connects TRBV20-1 to TRBJ2-5; no definite D call. DNA of the CDR3: TGCAGTGCGGGCAGGGAGACCCAGTACTTC. It yields the protein CSAGRETQYF.